This T cell receptor beta chain was obtained from a study of long-term antiretroviral therapy in people with HIV. Run at survey level, the immunoSEQ assay was version v3.0. The table came from immunoSEQ multiplex PCR; TCRdb's copy has only in-frame clones and leaves some out. Of around 40,000 clones listed, 80% to 90% were seen once; the top ten hold about 10%. This clone has just one count. The CDR3 consists of 15 residues. The chain uses TRBV1 and TRBJ1-4; TRBD1 was called by the table and not checked on the DNA. TRBV1 is flagged as a pseudogene. The sample in question was unsorted PBMCs, obtained 2.2 years after starting antiretroviral therapy. This sequence originates from a man younger than 30 with HIV. Here the CDR3 reads CTSSHKQGDNEKLFF. CDR3 DNA: TGCACCAGCAGCCATAAACAGGGGGATAATGAAAAACTGTTTTTT.